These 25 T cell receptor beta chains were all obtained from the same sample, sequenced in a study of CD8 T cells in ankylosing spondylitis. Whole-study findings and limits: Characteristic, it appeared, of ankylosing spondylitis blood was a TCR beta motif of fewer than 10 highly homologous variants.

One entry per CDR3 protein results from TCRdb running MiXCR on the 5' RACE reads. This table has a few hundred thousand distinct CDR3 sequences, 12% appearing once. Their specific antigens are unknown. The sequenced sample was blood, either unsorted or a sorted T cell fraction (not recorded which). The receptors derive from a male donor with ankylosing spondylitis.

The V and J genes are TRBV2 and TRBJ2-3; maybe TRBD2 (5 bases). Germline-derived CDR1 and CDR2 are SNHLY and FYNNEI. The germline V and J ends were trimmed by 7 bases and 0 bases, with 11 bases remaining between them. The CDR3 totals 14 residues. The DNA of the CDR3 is TGTGCCAGCAATCGCGGGTCTAGCACAGATACGCAGTATTTT. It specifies CASNRGSSTDTQYF.

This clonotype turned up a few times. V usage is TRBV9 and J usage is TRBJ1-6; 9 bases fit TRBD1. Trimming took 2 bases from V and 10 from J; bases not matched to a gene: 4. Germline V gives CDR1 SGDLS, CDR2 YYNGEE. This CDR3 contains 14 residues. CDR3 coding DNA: TGTGCCAGCAGCGTTGGGACAGGGAGCTCACCCCTCCACTTT. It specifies CASSVGTGSSPLHF.

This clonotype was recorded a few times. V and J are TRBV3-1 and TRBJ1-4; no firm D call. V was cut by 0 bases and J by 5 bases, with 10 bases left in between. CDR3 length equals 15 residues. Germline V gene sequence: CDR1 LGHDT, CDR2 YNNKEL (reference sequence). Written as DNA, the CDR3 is TGTGCCAGCAGCCAAGATGTAGCACTAAATGAAAAACTGTTTTTT. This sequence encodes CASSQDVALNEKLFF.

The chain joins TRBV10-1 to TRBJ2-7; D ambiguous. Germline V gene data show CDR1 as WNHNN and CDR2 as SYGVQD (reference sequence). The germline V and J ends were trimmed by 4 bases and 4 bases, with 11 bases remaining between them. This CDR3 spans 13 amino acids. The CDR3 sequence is CASSGSYQYEQYF. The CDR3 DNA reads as TGCGCCAGCAGTGGCTCCTACCAGTACGAGCAGTACTTC.

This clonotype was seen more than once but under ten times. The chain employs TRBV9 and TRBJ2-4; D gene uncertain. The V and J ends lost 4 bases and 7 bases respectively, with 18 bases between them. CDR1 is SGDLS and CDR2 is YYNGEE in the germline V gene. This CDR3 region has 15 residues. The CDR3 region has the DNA TGTGCCAGCAGCCCCCGGACCCTAACCTCGAACATTCAGTACTTC. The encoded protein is CASSPRTLTSNIQYF.

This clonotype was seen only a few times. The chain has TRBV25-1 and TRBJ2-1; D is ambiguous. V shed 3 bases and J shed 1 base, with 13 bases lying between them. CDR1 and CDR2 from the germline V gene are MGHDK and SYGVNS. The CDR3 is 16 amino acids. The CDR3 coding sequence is TGTGCCAGCAGTGACAGGTCCCTTGGGTCCTACAATGAGCAGTTCTTC. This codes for CASSDRSLGSYNEQFF. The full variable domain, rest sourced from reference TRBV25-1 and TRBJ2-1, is EADIYQTPRYLVIGTGKKITLECSQTMGHDKMYWYQQDPGMELHLIHYSYGVNSTEKGDLSSESTVSRIRTEHFPLTLESARPSHTSQYLCASSDRSLGSYNEQFFGPGTRLTVL.

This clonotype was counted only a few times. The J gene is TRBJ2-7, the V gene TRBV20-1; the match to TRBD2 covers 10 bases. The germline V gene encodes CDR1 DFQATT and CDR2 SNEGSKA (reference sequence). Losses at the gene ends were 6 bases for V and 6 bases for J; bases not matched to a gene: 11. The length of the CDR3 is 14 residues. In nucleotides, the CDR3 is TGCAGTGCCGGGATCCTAGCGGGAGCATCCGAGCAGTACTTC. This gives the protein CSAGILAGASEQYF.

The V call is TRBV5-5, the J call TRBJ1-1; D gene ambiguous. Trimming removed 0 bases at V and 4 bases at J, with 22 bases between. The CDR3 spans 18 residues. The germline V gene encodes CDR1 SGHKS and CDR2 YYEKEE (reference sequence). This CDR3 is CASSLGRQGISAGTEAFF. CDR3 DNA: TGTGCCAGCAGCTTGGGGCGACAAGGGATTTCCGCGGGCACTGAAGCTTTCTTT.

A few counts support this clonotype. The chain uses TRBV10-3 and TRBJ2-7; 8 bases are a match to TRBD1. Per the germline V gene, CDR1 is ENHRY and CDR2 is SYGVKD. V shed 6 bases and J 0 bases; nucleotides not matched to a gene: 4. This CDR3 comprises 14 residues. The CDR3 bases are TGTGCCATCAGGGACAGGGAAAACTCCTACGAGCAGTACTTC. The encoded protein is CAIRDRENSYEQYF.

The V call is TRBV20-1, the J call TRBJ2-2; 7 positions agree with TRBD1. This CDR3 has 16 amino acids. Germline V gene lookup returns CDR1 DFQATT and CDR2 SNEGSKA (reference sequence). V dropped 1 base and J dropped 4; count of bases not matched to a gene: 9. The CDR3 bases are TGCAGTGCTAGAGGGACCACAGGGGATAGCACCGGGGAGCTGTTTTTT. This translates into CSARGTTGDSTGELFF.

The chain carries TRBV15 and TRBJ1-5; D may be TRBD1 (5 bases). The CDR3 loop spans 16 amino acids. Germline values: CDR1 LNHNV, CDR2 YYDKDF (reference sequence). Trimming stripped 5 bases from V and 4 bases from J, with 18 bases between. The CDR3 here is CATSGPQVWGNQPQHF. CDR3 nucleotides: TGTGCCACCAGCGGACCTCAGGTTTGGGGGAATCAGCCCCAGCATTTT.

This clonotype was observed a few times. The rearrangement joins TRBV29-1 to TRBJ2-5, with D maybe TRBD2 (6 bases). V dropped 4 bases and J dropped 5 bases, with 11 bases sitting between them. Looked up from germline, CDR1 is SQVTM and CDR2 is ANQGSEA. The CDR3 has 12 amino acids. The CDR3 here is CSVGRGPETQYF. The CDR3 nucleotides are TGCAGCGTTGGGAGGGGTCCGGAGACCCAGTACTTC.

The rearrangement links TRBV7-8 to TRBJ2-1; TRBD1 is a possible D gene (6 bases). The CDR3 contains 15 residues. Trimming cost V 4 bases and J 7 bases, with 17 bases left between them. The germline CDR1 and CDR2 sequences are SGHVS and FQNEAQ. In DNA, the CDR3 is TGTGCCAGCAGCTCCTCAGCAGGGGCTCGGAATGAGCAGTTCTTC. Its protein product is CASSSSAGARNEQFF.

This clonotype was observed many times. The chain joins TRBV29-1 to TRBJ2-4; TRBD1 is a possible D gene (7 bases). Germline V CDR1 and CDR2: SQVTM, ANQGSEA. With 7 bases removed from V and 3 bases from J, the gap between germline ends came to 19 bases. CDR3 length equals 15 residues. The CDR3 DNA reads TGCAGCGGCTCCCTCCCAGGGGGGCGCAAAAACATTCAGTACTTC. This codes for CSGSLPGGRKNIQYF.

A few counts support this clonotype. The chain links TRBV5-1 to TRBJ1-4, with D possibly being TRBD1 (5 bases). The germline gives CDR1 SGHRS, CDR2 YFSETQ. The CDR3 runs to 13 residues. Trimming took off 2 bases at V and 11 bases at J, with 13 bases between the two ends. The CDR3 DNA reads TGCGCCAGCAGCTTAATGACAGACGGTAAACTGTTTTTT. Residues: CASSLMTDGKLFF.

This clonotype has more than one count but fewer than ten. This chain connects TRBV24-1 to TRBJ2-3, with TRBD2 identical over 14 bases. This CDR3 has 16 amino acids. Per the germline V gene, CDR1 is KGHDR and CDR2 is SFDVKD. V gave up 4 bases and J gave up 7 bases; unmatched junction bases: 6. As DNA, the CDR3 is TGTGCCACCAGTGAGACCGGGACTAGCGGGAGAAATACGCAGTATTTT. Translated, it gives CATSETGTSGRNTQYF.

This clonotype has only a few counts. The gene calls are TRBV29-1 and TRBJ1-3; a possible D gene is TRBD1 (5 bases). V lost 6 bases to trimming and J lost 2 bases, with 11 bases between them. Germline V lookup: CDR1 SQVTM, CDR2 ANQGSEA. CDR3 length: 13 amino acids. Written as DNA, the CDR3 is TGCAGCGTGGGCAGGGATCCTGGAAACACCATATATTTT. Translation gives CSVGRDPGNTIYF.

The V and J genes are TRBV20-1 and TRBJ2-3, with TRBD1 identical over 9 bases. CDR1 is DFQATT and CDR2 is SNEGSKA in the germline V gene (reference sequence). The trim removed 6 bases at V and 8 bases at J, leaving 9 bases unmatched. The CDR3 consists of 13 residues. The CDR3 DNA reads TGCAGTGCAAGACAGGGGGGCATTTTTACGCAGTATTTT. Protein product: CSARQGGIFTQYF.

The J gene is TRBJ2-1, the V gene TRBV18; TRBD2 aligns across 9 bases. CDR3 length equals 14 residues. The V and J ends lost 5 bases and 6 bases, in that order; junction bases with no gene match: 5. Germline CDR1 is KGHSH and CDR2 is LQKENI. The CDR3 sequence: CASSLSGRFNEQFF. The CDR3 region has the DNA TGTGCCAGCTCATTAAGCGGGAGGTTCAATGAGCAGTTCTTC. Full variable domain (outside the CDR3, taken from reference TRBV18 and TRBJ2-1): NAGVMQNPRHLVRRRGQEARLRCSPMKGHSHVYWYRQLPEEGLKFMVYLQKENIIDESGMPKERFSAEFPKEGPSILRIQQVVRGDSAAYFCASSLSGRFNEQFFGPGTRLTVL.

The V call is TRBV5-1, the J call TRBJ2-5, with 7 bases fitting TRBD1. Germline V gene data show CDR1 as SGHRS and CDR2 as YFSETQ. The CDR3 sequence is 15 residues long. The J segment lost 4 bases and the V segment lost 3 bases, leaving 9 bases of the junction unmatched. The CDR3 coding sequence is TGCGCCAGCAGCTACCGACAGGGCGGTAGAGAGACCCAGTACTTC. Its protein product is CASSYRQGGRETQYF.

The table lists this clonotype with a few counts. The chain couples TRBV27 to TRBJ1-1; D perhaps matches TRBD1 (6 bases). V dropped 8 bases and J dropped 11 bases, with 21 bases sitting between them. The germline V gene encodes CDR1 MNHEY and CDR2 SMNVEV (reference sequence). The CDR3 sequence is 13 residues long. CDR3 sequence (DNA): TGTGCCAGCGGCGGGGGCCAAAGCACTTCCGCTTTCTTT. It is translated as CASGGGQSTSAFF.

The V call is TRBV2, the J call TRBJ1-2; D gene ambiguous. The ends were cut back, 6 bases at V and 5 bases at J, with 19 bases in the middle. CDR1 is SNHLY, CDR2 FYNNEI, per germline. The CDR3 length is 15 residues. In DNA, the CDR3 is TGTGCCAGCAGATTTGAGGTTCGAGCAGCGTATGGCTACACCTTC. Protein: CASRFEVRAAYGYTF.

CDR3 region: CAILIPGDGTTQYF. The CDR3 DNA sequence: TGTGCCATCTTAATTCCGGGGGACGGAACCACCCAGTACTTC. The V gene is TRBV12-1, the J gene TRBJ2-5; TRBD1 reflects the table's D call only, with no check against the DNA. TRBV12-1 is annotated as a pseudogene. This CDR3 region has 14 residues.

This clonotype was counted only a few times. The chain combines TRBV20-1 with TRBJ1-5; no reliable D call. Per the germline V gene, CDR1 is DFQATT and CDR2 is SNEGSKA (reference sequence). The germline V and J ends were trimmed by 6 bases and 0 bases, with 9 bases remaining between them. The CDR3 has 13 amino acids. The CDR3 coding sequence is TGCAGTGCCGGTGGGTATAGCAATCAGCCCCAGCATTTT. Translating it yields CSAGGYSNQPQHF.

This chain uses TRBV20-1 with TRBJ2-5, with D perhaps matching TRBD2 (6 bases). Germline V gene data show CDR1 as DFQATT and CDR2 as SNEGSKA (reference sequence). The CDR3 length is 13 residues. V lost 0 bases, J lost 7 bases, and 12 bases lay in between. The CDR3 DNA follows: TGCAGTGCTAGAGATCCCAGCGGGTGGACCCAGTACTTC. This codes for CSARDPSGWTQYF.